Listed below are T cell receptor beta chains from one sample, sequenced in a study of identical twins. TCRdb used MiXCR to reprocess the 5' RACE reads, holding one entry per CDR3 protein. The table lists just over 450,000 distinct CDR3 sequences, over 12% of them singletons. These data also featured in a second study, about yellow fever vaccine responses in identical twins.

The sequencing sample was made of CD4+ T cells sorted from blood. All receptors derive from a woman under 30 in good health. CDR3s include the opening cysteine and the closing phenylalanine or tryptophan. D genes are given only for firm matches. The listing skips clone size in some rows; elsewhere it reads once, few, many or a size class.

D gene,V gene,J gene,clone size,CDR3 DNA,CDR3 protein
NA,TRBV15,TRBJ1-3,few,TGTGCCACCAGCAGGGAACACAGGGCTCCTGGAAACACCATATATTTT,CATSREHRAPGNTIYF
TRBD1,TRBV12-3/TRBV12-4,TRBJ1-1,many,TGTGCCAGCAGCCCGGGACAGACGAACACTGAAGCTTTCTTT,CASSPGQTNTEAFF
TRBD1,TRBV18,TRBJ2-1,NA,TGTGCCAGCTCACCACCGGGACAGCCTGAGCAGTTCTTC,CASSPPGQPEQFF
NA,TRBV29-1,TRBJ2-2,many,TGCAGCGCCGCAGGAGGGAACACCGGGGAGCTGTTTTTT,CSAAGGNTGELFF
TRBD2,TRBV10-2,TRBJ2-5,few,TGCGCCAGCACGCGGGGGGGCGGAGGAGAGACCCAGTACTTC,CASTRGGGGETQYF
TRBD2,TRBV5-6,TRBJ2-3,NA,TGTGCCAGCAGCTTGTTGGGAGTGGGTGCGGGAGCAACCACAGATACGCAGTATTTT,CASSLLGVGAGATTDTQYF
NA,TRBV29-1,TRBJ2-1,few,TGCAGCGTTGGGAGTTCTAATGAGCAGTTCTTC,CSVGSSNEQFF
TRBD2,TRBV27,TRBJ2-7,few,TGTGCCAGCAGGGGAAGCGGGAGAACCTACGAGCAGTACTTC,CASRGSGRTYEQYF
NA,TRBV5-1,TRBJ2-1,few,TGCGCCAGCAGCTTGACTCTTCACGTTGGCAGGGACAATGAGCAGTTCTTC,CASSLTLHVGRDNEQFF
NA,TRBV20-1,TRBJ2-4,few,TGCAGTGCCACGGAGGGAACTCTAGCCAAAAACATTCAGTACTTC,CSATEGTLAKNIQYF
TRBD2,TRBV20-1,TRBJ2-1,NA,TGCAGTGCGGCCCGGCTAGCGGGAAGGCTAGTAGAGCAGTTCTTC,CSAARLAGRLVEQFF
NA,TRBV3-1,TRBJ2-1,few,TGTGCCAGCAGCCAACCTAGGCCTGGCAAGCAGTTCTTC,CASSQPRPGKQFF
NA,TRBV20-1,TRBJ2-7,many,TGCAGTGCTAGAGACGTCCGGAGCTCCTACGAGCAGTACTTC,CSARDVRSSYEQYF
TRBD2,TRBV11-2,TRBJ2-3,few,TGTGCCAGCAGCAGCCCGGGACTAGCGGGATCAGGACGAGGCACGCAGTATTTT,CASSSPGLAGSGRGTQYF
NA,TRBV20-1,TRBJ1-6,few,TGCAGTGCTAGAGGGGGGCAGGGTAATTCACCCCTCCACTTT,CSARGGQGNSPLHF
TRBD2,TRBV4-2,TRBJ2-7,many,TGTGCCAGCAGCCAAGACATAGGACTAGCAGGGTACGAGCAGTACTTC,CASSQDIGLAGYEQYF
NA,TRBV5-1,TRBJ2-2,few,TGCGCCAGCAGCCCGGACAGATCGCGGACCGGGGAGCTGTTTTTT,CASSPDRSRTGELFF
TRBD2,TRBV6-2/TRBV6-3,TRBJ2-5,few,TGTGCCAGCAGTTACCCGACTAGCGGTCTTCAAGAGACCCAGTACTTC,CASSYPTSGLQETQYF
TRBD1,TRBV6-5,TRBJ2-1,NA,TGTGCCAGCAGTTACTCGGGACAGGGACTCTACAATGAGCAGTTCTTC,CASSYSGQGLYNEQFF
TRBD1,TRBV6-1,TRBJ2-7,NA,TGTGCCAGCGACTATCGACAGGGGGACGAGCAGTACTTC,CASDYRQGDEQYF
NA,TRBV15,TRBJ2-7,NA,TGTGCCACCAGCAGAGTTTCGGCCTACGAGCAGTACTTC,CATSRVSAYEQYF
NA,TRBV5-1,TRBJ2-1,many,TGCGCCAGCAGCTTGGAGGGGCGCAATGAGCAGTTCTTC,CASSLEGRNEQFF
NA,TRBV6-5,TRBJ1-6,many,TGTGCCAGCAGTTATTTCCGGTTCAATTCACCCCTCCACTTT,CASSYFRFNSPLHF
TRBD2,TRBV20-1,TRBJ2-7,few,TGCAGTGCTAGTGGGGCTAGCGGGAGTTTGTCCTACGAGCAGTACTTC,CSASGASGSLSYEQYF
NA,TRBV5-5,TRBJ1-3,NA,TGTGCCAGCAGCCTTCAGGCTATCAGCGACACCATATATTTT,CASSLQAISDTIYF
NA,TRBV9,TRBJ2-7,NA,TGTGCCAGCAGCGTAGGACTAGGGACCTACGAGCAGTACTTC,CASSVGLGTYEQYF
NA,TRBV20-1,TRBJ2-1,NA,TGCAGTGCTAGGGGAGTGAGCTCCTACAATGAGCAGTTCTTC,CSARGVSSYNEQFF
NA,TRBV6-2/TRBV6-3,TRBJ2-2,few,TGTGCCAGCAGTTACTCACGTACGGCACTTAGAAGGGGAGCCGGGGAGCTGTTTTTT,CASSYSRTALRRGAGELFF
NA,TRBV5-6,TRBJ1-6,NA,TGTGCCAGCAGCTTGGGGCGGGCGGGGACCCGATCTTCACCCCTCCACTTT,CASSLGRAGTRSSPLHF
TRBD2,TRBV25-1,TRBJ2-1,NA,TGTGCCACCGGAGAAGGTGGCTGGCTAGCGGGTTACAATGAGCAGTTCTTC,CATGEGGWLAGYNEQFF
TRBD2,TRBV20-1,TRBJ2-1,NA,TGCAGTGCTAGTGGGGCTAGCGGGGGCCGCTCCTACAATGAGCAGTTCTTC,CSASGASGGRSYNEQFF
NA,TRBV10-3,TRBJ2-1,many,TGTGCCATCAGTGAGTCAGGGCAGGGGATCGGTGAGCAGTTCTTC,CAISESGQGIGEQFF
TRBD2,TRBV24-1,TRBJ2-1,NA,TGTGCCACCAGTGATTTGGGCGGGAGTGGCAATGAGCAGTTCTTC,CATSDLGGSGNEQFF
TRBD2,TRBV7-2,TRBJ2-3,NA,TGTGCCAGCAGCTTAAGGGCTAGCGGGAGGGTTGGAGATACGCAGTATTTT,CASSLRASGRVGDTQYF
NA,TRBV29-1,TRBJ2-7,NA,TGCAGCGTTGGACGTAAACTTTCCTACGAGCAGTACTTC,CSVGRKLSYEQYF
TRBD2,TRBV3-1,TRBJ2-5,NA,TGTGCCAGCAGCCGCGGGGGGGGAGAAGAGACCCAGTACTTC,CASSRGGGEETQYF